The sequence of this TCR beta chain was determined in a study of T cell repertoires in cytomegalovirus infection. About the research overall: The study used recently identified HLA-C-restricted and well-studied HLA-B-restricted CMV epitopes. TCR beta signatures that were public indicated CMV infection and matching HLA type. Study-level results: Summed public TCR beta family frequency identified CMV carriers bearing the relevant HLA. HLA-C-restricted CMV-specific TCR beta clonotypes prevailed in the ex vivo response.

TCRdb called the reads again in MiXCR, with one record for every CDR3 protein. Of some 560,000 distinct CDR3 sequences listed, under 45% are singletons. The V gene lost 4 bases and the J gene lost 4 bases, with 7 bases spanning the gap. This CDR3 region has 12 residues. Germline-derived CDR1 and CDR2 are MNHNS and SASEGT. For this clonotype: Its target is unknown.

This receptor was obtained from a human donor in good health (CMV status not recorded). Some clones in this sample may be carry-over from other donors' samples. Sequencing used cultured PBMCs, obtained from culture after CMV antigen stimulation. The chain recombines TRBV6-1 with TRBJ1-2; D gene ambiguous. In nucleotides, the CDR3 is TGTGCCAGCAGTGTGCTTAGCTATGGCTACACCTTC. Translation gives CASSVLSYGYTF.